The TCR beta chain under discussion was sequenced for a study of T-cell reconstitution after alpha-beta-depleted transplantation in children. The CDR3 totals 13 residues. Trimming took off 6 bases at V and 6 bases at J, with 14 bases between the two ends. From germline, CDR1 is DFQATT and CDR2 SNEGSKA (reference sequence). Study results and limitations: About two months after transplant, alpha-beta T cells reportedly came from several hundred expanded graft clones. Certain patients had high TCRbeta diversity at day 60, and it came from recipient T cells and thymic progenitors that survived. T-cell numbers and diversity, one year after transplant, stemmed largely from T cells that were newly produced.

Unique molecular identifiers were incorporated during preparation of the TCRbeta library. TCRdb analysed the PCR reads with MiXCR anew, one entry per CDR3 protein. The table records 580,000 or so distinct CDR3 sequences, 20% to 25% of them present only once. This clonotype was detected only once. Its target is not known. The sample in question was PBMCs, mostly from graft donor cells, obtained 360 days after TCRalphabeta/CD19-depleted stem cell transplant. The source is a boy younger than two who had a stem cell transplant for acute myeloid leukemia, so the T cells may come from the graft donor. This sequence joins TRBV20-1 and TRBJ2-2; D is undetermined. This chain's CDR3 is CSARRFEAGELFF. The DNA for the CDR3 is TGCAGTGCCCGCCGGTTTGAGGCCGGGGAGCTGTTTTTT.